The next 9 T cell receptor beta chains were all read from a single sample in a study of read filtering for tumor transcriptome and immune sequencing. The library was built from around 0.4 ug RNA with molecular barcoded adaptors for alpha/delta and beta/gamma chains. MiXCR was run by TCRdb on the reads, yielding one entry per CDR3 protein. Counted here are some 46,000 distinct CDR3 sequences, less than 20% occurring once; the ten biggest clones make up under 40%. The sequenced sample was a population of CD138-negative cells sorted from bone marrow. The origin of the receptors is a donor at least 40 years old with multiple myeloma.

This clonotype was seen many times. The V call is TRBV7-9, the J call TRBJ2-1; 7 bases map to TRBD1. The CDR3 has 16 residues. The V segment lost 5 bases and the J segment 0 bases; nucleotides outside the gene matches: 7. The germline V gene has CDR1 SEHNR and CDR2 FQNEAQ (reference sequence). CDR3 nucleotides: TGTGCCAGCAGCGGCCCACAGGGGAGCTCCTACAATGAGCAGTTCTTC. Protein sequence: CASSGPQGSSYNEQFF.

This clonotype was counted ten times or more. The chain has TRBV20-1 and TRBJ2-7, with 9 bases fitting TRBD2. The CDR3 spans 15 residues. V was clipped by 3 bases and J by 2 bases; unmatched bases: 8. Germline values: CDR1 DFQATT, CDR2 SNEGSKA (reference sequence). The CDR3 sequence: CSASSSGTLPYEQYF. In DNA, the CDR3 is TGCAGTGCTAGTTCTAGCGGGACCCTACCCTACGAGCAGTACTTC.

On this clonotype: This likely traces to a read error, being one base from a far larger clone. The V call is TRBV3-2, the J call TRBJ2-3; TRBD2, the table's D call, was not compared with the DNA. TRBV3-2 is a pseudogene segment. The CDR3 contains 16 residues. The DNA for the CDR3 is TGTGCCAGCAGCCTCAAGACTAGCGGGAGCACAGATACGCAGTATTTT. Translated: CASSLKTSGSTDTQYF.

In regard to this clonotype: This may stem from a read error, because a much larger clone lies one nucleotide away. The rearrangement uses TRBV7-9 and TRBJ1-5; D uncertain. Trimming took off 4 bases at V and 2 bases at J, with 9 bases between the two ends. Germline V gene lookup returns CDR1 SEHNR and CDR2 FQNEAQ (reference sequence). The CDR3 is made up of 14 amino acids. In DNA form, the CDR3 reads TGTGCCAGCAGCTCCACTACAGGCAATCAGCCCCAGCATTTT. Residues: CASSSTTGNQPQHF.

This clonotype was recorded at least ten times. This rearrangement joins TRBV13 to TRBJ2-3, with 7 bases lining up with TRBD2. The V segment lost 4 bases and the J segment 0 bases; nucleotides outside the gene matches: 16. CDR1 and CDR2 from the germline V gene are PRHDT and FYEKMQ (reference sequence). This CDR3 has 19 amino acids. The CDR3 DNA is TGTGCCAGCAGCTCCCGGGGTGGGCGGGAGTCCCGGAGCACAGATACGCAGTATTTT. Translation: CASSSRGGRESRSTDTQYF. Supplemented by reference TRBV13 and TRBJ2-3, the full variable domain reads AAGVIQSPRHLIKEKRETATLKCYPIPRHDTVYWYQQGPGQDPQFLISFYEKMQSDKGSIPDRFSAQQFSDYHSELNMSSLELGDSALYFCASSSRGGRESRSTDTQYFGPGTRLTVL.

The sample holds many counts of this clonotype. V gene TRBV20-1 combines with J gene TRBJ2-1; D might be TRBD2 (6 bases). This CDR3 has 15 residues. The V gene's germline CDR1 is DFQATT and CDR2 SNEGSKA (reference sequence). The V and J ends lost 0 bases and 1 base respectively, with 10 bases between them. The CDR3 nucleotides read TGCAGTGCTAGAGATGTGGGGGGATCCTACAATGAGCAGTTCTTC. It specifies CSARDVGGSYNEQFF.

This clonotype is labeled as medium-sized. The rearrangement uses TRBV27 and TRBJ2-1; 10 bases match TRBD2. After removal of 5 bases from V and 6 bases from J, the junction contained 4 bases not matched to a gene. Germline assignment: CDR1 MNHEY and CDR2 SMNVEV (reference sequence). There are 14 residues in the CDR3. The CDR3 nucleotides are TGTGCCAGCAGTCCCGGGACTAGCGTCAATGAGCAGTTCTTC. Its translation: CASSPGTSVNEQFF.

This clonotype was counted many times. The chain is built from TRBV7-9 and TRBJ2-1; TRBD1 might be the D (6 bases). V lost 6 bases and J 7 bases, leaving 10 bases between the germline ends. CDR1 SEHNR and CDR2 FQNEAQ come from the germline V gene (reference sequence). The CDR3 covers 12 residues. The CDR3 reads CASRGAGNEQFF. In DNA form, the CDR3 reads TGTGCCAGCAGGGGGGCCGGGAATGAGCAGTTCTTC.

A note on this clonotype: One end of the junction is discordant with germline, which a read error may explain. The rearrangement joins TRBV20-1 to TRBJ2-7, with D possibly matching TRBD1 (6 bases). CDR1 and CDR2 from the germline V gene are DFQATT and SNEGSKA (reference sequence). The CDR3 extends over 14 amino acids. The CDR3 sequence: CSAKGGKISYEQHF. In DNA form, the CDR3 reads TGCAGTGCTAAAGGGGGTAAAATCTCCTACGAGCAGCACTTC.